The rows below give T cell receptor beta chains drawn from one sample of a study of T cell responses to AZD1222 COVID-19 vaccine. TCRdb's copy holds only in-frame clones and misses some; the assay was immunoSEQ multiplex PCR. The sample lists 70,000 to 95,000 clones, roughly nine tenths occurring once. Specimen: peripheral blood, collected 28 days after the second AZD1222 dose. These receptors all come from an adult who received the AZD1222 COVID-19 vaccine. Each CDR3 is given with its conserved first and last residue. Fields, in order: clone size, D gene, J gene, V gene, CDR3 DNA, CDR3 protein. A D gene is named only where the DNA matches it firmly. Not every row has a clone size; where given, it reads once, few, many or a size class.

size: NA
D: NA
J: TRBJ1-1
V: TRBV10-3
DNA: TGTGCCATCAGGGACACCTCGAAAGACACTGAAGCTTTCTTT
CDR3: CAIRDTSKDTEAFF

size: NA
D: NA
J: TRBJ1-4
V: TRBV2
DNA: TGTGCCAGCATGAGACATTCAACTAATGAAAAACTGTTTTTT
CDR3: CASMRHSTNEKLFF

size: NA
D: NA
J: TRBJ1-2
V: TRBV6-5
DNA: TGTGCCAGCAGCCCCCCTGGACAGCGGGGCTACACCTTC
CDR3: CASSPPGQRGYTF

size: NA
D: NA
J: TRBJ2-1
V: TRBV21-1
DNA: TGTGCCAGCAGCAAAGCGCTTGTGGGGACAGGCCCGTCCTCCTACAATGAGCAGTTCTTC
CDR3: CASSKALVGTGPSSYNEQFF

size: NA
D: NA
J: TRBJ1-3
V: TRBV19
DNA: TGTGCCAGTAGTATTGGGGTGTTCTCTGGAAACACCATATATTTT
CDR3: CASSIGVFSGNTIYF

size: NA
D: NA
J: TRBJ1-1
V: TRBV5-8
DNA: TGTGCCAGCAGCTTCCGGGCCGGGGGCGCCACTGAAGCTTTCTTT
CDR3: CASSFRAGGATEAFF

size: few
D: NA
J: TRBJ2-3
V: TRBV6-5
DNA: TGTGCCAGCAGTTACTCGGGGGCGGAGACAGATACGCAGTATTTT
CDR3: CASSYSGAETDTQYF

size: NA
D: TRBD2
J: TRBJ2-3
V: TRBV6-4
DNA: TGTGCCAGCAGTCCCAAGGCGGGAGGAGGAGCAGATACGCAGTATTTT
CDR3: CASSPKAGGGADTQYF

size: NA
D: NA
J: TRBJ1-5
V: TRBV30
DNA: TGTGCCTGGAGTGTAGGGGGGACCGATCAGCCCCAGCATTTT
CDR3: CAWSVGGTDQPQHF

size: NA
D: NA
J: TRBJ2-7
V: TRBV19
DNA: TGTGCCAGTAGTGTGAGAAATGGAGCCTACGAGCAGTACTTC
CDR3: CASSVRNGAYEQYF

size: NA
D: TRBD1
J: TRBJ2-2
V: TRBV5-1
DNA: TGCGCCAGCAGCCGTACTGACAGGGGGCGTCGCGCCGGGGAGCTGTTTTTT
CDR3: CASSRTDRGRRAGELFF

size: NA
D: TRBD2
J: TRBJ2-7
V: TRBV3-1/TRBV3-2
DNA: TGTGCCAGCAGCCAAGAATTCGGACTAGCGGGAAGTTACGAGCAGTACTTC
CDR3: CASSQEFGLAGSYEQYF

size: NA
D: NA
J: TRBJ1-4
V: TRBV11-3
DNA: TGTGCCAGCAGCTCCGGACCAGGGGAAAAACTGTTTTTT
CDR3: CASSSGPGEKLFF

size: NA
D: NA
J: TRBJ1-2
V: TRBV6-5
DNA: TGTCCAAGGGGGGCCTATGGCTACACCTTC
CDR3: CPRGAYGYTF

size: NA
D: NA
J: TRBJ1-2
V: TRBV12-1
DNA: TGTGCCAGCAGCTTTGAGACCCGAGGCGATAACTATGGCTACACCTTC
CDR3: CASSFETRGDNYGYTF

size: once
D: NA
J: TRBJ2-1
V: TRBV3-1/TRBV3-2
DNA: TGTGCCAGCAGCCAAGCAGGATCCTACAATGAGCAGTTCTTC
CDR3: CASSQAGSYNEQFF

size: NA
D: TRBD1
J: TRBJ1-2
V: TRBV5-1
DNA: TGCGCCAGCAGCTTGGCTAGGGACAGGGGGTATGGCTACACCTTC
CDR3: CASSLARDRGYGYTF

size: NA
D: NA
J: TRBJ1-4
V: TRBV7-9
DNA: TGTGCCAGCAGCTTAGAATTGTATGAAAAACTGTTTTTT
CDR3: CASSLELYEKLFF

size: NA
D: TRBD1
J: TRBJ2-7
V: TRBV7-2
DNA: TGTGCCAGCAGCCCCCGGACAGGCCCCCTCCCCTACGAGCAGTACTTC
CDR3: CASSPRTGPLPYEQYF

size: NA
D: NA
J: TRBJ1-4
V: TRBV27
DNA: TGTGCCAGCAGTTTATCTGGCAGGGTGAGGACAACTAATGAAAAACTGTTTTTT
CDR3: CASSLSGRVRTTNEKLFF

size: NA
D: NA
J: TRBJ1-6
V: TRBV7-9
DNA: TGTGCCAGCAGCTCTGACATTCCCGGCTATAATTCACCCCTCCACTTT
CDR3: CASSSDIPGYNSPLHF

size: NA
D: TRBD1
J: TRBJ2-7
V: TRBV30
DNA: TGTGCCTGGAGGGAACGCCCCGGGACAGGTTCCTACGAGCAGTACTTC
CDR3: CAWRERPGTGSYEQYF

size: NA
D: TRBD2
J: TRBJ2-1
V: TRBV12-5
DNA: TGTGCTAGTGGTCCTATACTAGCGGGAGGGTTCAATGAGCAGTTCTTC
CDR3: CASGPILAGGFNEQFF

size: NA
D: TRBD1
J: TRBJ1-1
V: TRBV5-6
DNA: TGTGCCAGCAGCTTATCCGACAGGGGCACTGAAGCTTTCTTT
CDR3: CASSLSDRGTEAFF

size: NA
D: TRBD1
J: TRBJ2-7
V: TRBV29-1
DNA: TGCAGCGTCCGAACAGGGGTTTTAAATGGCGAGCAGTACTTC
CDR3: CSVRTGVLNGEQYF

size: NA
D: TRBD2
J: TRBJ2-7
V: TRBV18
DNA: TGTGCCAGCTCGCTAACTAGCGGGAGCTCCTACGAGCAGTACTTC
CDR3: CASSLTSGSSYEQYF